These T cell receptor beta chains were read from a single sample in a study of T-cell reconstitution after alpha-beta-depleted transplantation in children. TCRdb redid the calling of the PCR reads with MiXCR, one entry per CDR3 protein. The repertoire has a few hundred thousand distinct CDR3 sequences, about a quarter of them found once; the top ten carry about a third. Sequenced here: PBMCs, sampled before TCRalphabeta/CD19-depleted stem cell transplant. The receptors originated from a boy younger than two with Wiskott-Aldrich syndrome, due to receive a stem cell transplant. The CDR3 runs from the conserved cysteine through the conserved F or W. D genes are given only for firm matches. Some rows have no size entry. The others give once, few or many, or a class for an expanded clone.

>TRBD2|16|many|TRBJ2-1|TRBV28
CASSRRTSGSYNEQFF
TGTGCCAGCAGTCGCCGGACTAGCGGGTCGTACAATGAGCAGTTCTTC
>.|13|few|TRBJ2-1|TRBV28
CASKDTAYNEQFF
TGTGCCAGCAAAGACACAGCCTACAATGAGCAGTTCTTC
>TRBD1|15|.|TRBJ2-1|TRBV20-1
CSARTGEKSYNEQFF
TGCAGTGCTAGGACAGGGGAGAAATCCTACAATGAGCAGTTCTTC
>TRBD2|14|.|TRBJ2-1|TRBV5-1
CASSLSRETTGQFF
TGCGCCAGCAGCTTGTCGCGGGAGACCACCGGGCAGTTCTTC
>TRBD2|19|few|TRBJ2-2|TRBV24-1
CATSDPIPGLAGGTGELFF
TGTGCCACCAGTGATCCCATTCCCGGACTAGCGGGAGGAACCGGGGAGCTGTTTTTT
>TRBD2|16|once|TRBJ2-7|TRBV5-1
CASTPLLSGPTHEQYF
TGCGCCAGCACCCCTTTGCTTAGCGGGCCTACTCACGAGCAGTACTTC
>.|15|.|TRBJ2-6|TRBV28
CASTKGGSGANVLTF
TGTGCCAGCACAAAGGGGGGCTCTGGGGCCAACGTCCTGACTTTC
>TRBD1|14|.|TRBJ2-7|TRBV27
CASSSTGMDYEQYF
TGTGCCAGCAGTTCGACAGGGATGGACTACGAGCAGTACTTC
>.|14|.|TRBJ2-7|TRBV5-1
CASSQMWGTYEQYF
TGCGCCAGCAGTCAAATGTGGGGCACCTACGAGCAGTACTTC
>TRBD2|14|.|TRBJ2-1|TRBV20-1
CSARGTSGRVEQFF
TGCAGTGCTAGGGGCACTAGCGGGAGAGTTGAGCAGTTCTTC
>.|15|.|TRBJ2-7|TRBV7-2
CASSPPGRMNYEQYF
TGTGCCAGCAGCCCTCCGGGACGGATGAACTACGAGCAGTACTTC
>TRBD1|14|few|TRBJ2-7|TRBV28
CASTRGTGPYEQYF
TGTGCCAGCACCAGGGGGACAGGGCCCTACGAGCAGTACTTC
>.|13|.|TRBJ2-1|TRBV5-1
CASSFSPLNEQFF
TGCGCCAGCAGCTTCTCCCCGCTCAATGAGCAGTTCTTC
>TRBD2|17|many|TRBJ2-1|TRBV5-1
CASSLEASGRAYNEQFF
TGCGCCAGCAGCTTGGAGGCTAGCGGGAGGGCCTACAATGAGCAGTTCTTC
>.|12|.|TRBJ2-1|TRBV28
CASYTSYNEQFF
TGTGCCAGCTACACGTCCTACAATGAGCAGTTCTTC
>.|14|.|TRBJ2-1|TRBV29-1
CSVGPGLSGNEQFF
TGCAGCGTTGGACCGGGACTTAGCGGCAATGAGCAGTTCTTC
>TRBD2|17|few|TRBJ2-1|TRBV9
CASSVLASGSQDNEQFF
TGTGCCAGCAGCGTTTTGGCTAGCGGGAGTCAGGACAATGAGCAGTTCTTC
>.|12|few|TRBJ1-1|TRBV20-1
CSAGRNQAEAFF
TGCAGTGCGGGGCGCAATCAGGCTGAAGCTTTCTTT
>TRBD1|12|.|TRBJ2-7|TRBV29-1
CSAGQGAHEQYF
TGCAGCGCTGGACAGGGTGCCCACGAGCAGTACTTC
>.|16|.|TRBJ1-6|TRBV20-1
CSATGQPAPRNSPLHF
TGCAGTGCCACTGGACAGCCAGCTCCCCGTAATTCACCCCTCCACTTT
>.|12|.|TRBJ1-1|TRBV29-1
CSVERGAMEAFF
TGCAGCGTTGAGCGGGGGGCTATGGAAGCTTTCTTT
>TRBD2|17|.|TRBJ2-1|TRBV5-1
CASSSRTSGGAYNEQFF
TGCGCCAGCAGCTCCCGGACTAGCGGGGGAGCCTACAATGAGCAGTTCTTC
>.|14|.|TRBJ2-3|TRBV5-1
CASSPRTETDTQYF
TGCGCCAGCAGCCCACGGACTGAGACAGATACGCAGTATTTT
>.|15|.|TRBJ2-2|TRBV5-1
CASSASLPNTGELFF
TGCGCCAGCAGCGCGTCTCTCCCGAACACCGGGGAGCTGTTTTTT
>TRBD1|17|.|TRBJ1-4|TRBV2
CASSQDRVAATNEKLFF
TGTGCCAGCAGTCAAGACAGGGTGGCAGCAACTAATGAAAAACTGTTTTTT
>.|12|many|TRBJ2-7|TRBV6-5
CASSTDSYEQYF
TGTGCCAGCAGTACCGACAGCTACGAGCAGTACTTC
>TRBD2|14|.|TRBJ2-3|TRBV5-1
CASGLAGDTDTQYF
TGCGCCAGCGGGCTAGCGGGGGACACAGATACGCAGTATTTT
>TRBD2|14|few|TRBJ2-7|TRBV20-1
CSARTSGNLYEQYF
TGCAGTGCTCGGACTAGCGGGAACCTCTACGAGCAGTACTTC